This TCR beta chain was recorded in a study of cytomegalovirus exposure and HLA in healthy donors (dated by TCRdb to about 2017). About the investigation overall: According to an earlier analysis of a few hundred of the donors, 150 million to 200 million T cells yielded roughly 110 million unique TCR beta sequences and more than 250 Gb of sequence data. Around 320 gigabases of sequencing data and 70 million to 100 million unique TCR sequences were included in an early release covering over 600 HLA-typed donors. Among the roughly 400 genotyped donors, approximately 81% belonged to the genetic ancestry cluster associated with self-reported Caucasian donors. The study aimed to test whether signatures of past pathogen exposure could be identified by cataloging public T cell receptors. The study used immunosequencing to profile the T cell repertoires of under 700 subjects and linked those repertoires to cytomegalovirus serostatus. Along with the approximately 650-subject first cohort, a separate validation cohort of over a hundred different subjects was used. To predict cytomegalovirus infection status, the study combined high-throughput TCR immunosequencing, statistical association of individual TCRs with disease status, and machine learning. A later analysis re-examined previously published TCR beta repertoires from more than 550 donors and added high-resolution HLA genotyping to investigate patterns of TCR occurrence. Rather than using new phenotypic data, the later analysis identified candidate immune exposures from TCR beta sequences and from how often those sequences occurred across donors. In an earlier analysis of 500 to 650 of the donors, high-throughput TCR beta sequencing was used to judge whether each TCR beta V gene segment behaved as functional or pseudogenic. Donor age, sex, ethnicity and CMV serostatus were compiled together with the repertoire data. Genome-wide SNP genotypes for about 65% of the 666 donors were used in a later genetic analysis, which treated that subset as a discovery cohort. All discovery cohort repertoires had been generated on a single sequencing platform. Both class I and class II loci were covered by HLA typing, at four-digit resolution. The number of donors typed differed by locus, with roughly 620-630 for A, B, C, DRB1 and DQB1, 522 for DQA1, about 610 for DPA1, and around 460 for DPB1. Because of strong linkage in the cohort, roughly five DR-DQ haplotypes were treated as single units for association and clustering. Across 398 genotyped donors of the cohort, an average of about 200,000 unique TCR beta nucleotide sequences per donor were sequenced, and roughly 18% of those sequences were non-productive. General conclusions and limits of the study: Most TCR sequences were observed very rarely across donors, whereas some public TCRs were present in many individuals. A total of 150 or so TCR beta chains were listed by the study as associated with cytomegalovirus. Correlated functional status among segregating V segments might be attributable to linkage disequilibrium, but an unknown experimental factor could not be ruled out. According to a later analysis, TCR association rates differed among HLA loci, with DRB1 alleles showing the most associated TCRs and HLA-C alleles showing the fewest. A later genetic analysis reported fewer N-insertions in productive TCRs among donors in an Asian-associated ancestry cluster than the roughly 700-donor mean. The authors suggested that the approach could potentially be generalized to other disease states and immunological phenotypes. A further reported finding was that TCR beta sequences accurately predicted the HLA-A and HLA-B alleles for most subjects in the first cohort. HLA typing was unavailable for some donors at each locus, so association tests used only the typed subset. In an earlier analysis of a few hundred of the donors, most TCR beta V segments were observed in productive rearrangements about 90% or about 30% of the time, broadly matching IMGT annotations. Compared with equally common non-associated chains, HLA-associated TCR beta chains in a later analysis were more clonally expanded and had lower generation probabilities. A cluster of highly shared sequence variants was judged likely to be a technical artifact of the sequencing pipeline. Three of the identified cytomegalovirus-associated TCR beta chains were confirmed in vitro to be specific for cytomegalovirus antigens. A later analysis associated about 18,000 TCR beta sequences with specific HLA alleles at a false discovery rate of 0.05. According to a later analysis, most CMV-associated TCR beta chains appeared to be HLA-restricted, and the HLA associations seemed to be driven largely by CMV exposure. Some 15 rarely observed V segments, including chromosome 9 orphons, were excluded from the earlier analysis of several hundred of the donors because counts were too low. The classifier was reported to diagnose cytomegalovirus status with high specificity and sensitivity in both the original and validation cohorts. A later analysis reported that several top co-occurrence clusters appeared linked to parvovirus B19, influenza, CMV and Epstein-Barr virus. The presence/absence analyses assumed that sequencing depth was roughly uniform across donors, and that assumption may not be true. An association between a missense DCLRE1C variant and V-gene and J-gene trimming of TCR beta chains was found in a later genetic analysis and replicated in an independent cohort. Because the 87-base-pair reads could not distinguish some IMGT-functional V segments, including TRBV6-2 and TRBV6-3, those segments were excluded. Strong co-occurrence of HLA alleles, especially DR and DQ, made assigning TCR associations to individual alleles difficult. The only immune exposure information available for the cohort was CMV serostatus. Only TCR beta chains were sequenced in this cohort, and the absence of alpha or paired-chain data limited detectable features.

Comment on this clone: Its binding antigen is unknown.

The cohort consisted of hundreds of healthy bone marrow donors. At the time of sampling, every cohort member was nominally healthy, though immune exposures that went unrecorded were likely present. The donor was CMV seropositive and belonged to the group of more than 250 seropositive cohort members. A peripheral blood sample was collected from each donor, and TCR beta sequencing was performed on peripheral blood mononuclear cells. Genomic DNA extraction from the blood cell samples was performed with the Qiagen DNeasy Blood Extraction Kit. Receptor libraries were prepared by the immunoSEQ multiplex PCR assay. For the multiplex PCR, a mixture combining 60 forward primers for TCR Vbeta segments and 13 reverse primers for TCR Jbeta segments was used. A multiplex PCR assay on genomic DNA amplified the CDR3 region of rearranged TCR beta genes. The amplified TCR beta libraries were sequenced on the Illumina HiSeq System as 87-base-pair reads. Per the original workflow: Across the roughly 600 repertoires, a later analysis counted 60 million to 90 million unique TCR beta chains, 9.5 million to 12 million of which were shared by at least two donors. Raw reads were error-corrected and collapsed into unique sequences by a nearest-neighbor algorithm in which closely related sequences were merged to remove PCR and sequencing errors. To assign V, D and J gene segments, CDR3 sequences were aligned to IMGT reference sequences. For a sequence to be retained, at least a six-nucleotide match to both a V gene segment and a J gene segment was required. A rearrangement was called productive if the CDR3 had no stop codons and remained in frame with V and J, and every other rearrangement was called non-productive. CDR3 was defined by IMGT convention, running from the second conserved V-encoded cysteine to the conserved J-encoded phenylalanine. The earlier analysis of about 500 of the donors excluded sequences that lacked an unambiguous match to a single V gene segment. An earlier analysis of a few hundred of the donors classified V segments as functional when productive rearrangements were above 56.7% and as segregating when the standard deviation between donors was above 5%. To diagnose cytomegalovirus status from the catalog of TCR beta chain sequences, a statistical classification framework was built. In a later analysis, V and J genes were assigned by comparing TCR nucleotide sequences against IMGT/GENE-DB human TR gene sequences. The TCRdist pipeline was used in a later analysis to assign CDR3 sequences and most-parsimonious VDJ recombination scenarios. In a later analysis, each TCR beta chain was defined by its CDR3 amino acid sequence together with its V-gene family, and reads without a unique V-gene family were excluded. To address suspected cross-contamination and a sequencing artifact, a later analysis removed several hundred highly shared, low-generation-probability nucleotide sequences. In a later analysis, a clonal expansion index for each public chain was calculated from normalized within-repertoire ranks of inferred template counts. In a later analysis, generation probabilities were computed with a VDJ recombination model fitted to out-of-frame rearrangements, and the resulting probabilities were checked against IGoR. Hypergeometric tests were used in a later analysis to score TCR-TCR, TCR-HLA and TCR-CMV co-occurrence, with a repertoire-size bias correction applied to the TCR pairs. In a later analysis, false discovery rates were estimated by permuting HLA or CMV assignments 20 times. In a later analysis, co-occurring TCRs were grouped with DBSCAN, and TCRdist sequence similarity was added when clustering was performed within HLA-allele-positive subsets. For co-occurrence clustering, repertoires with fewer than 30,000 or more than 120,000 public chains were excluded, along with roughly 5 repertoires with anomalous nucleotide sharing. TCRdb holds this immuneACCESS table with in-frame rearrangements only. Some clones are missing; in checked studies, unresolved V genes explain under half, and the rest has no known cause. V, J and clone size were drawn from that table, and D and trimming were deduced from the DNA. The sample's table lists a count of about 55,000 clones. Together, the top ten hold around 9% of the sample.

Based on the germline V gene, the CDR1 and CDR2 sequences are MGHDK and SYGVNS. The CDR3, cysteine through phenylalanine, is 14 amino acids long. CDR3 DNA only is kept here, 42 bases in frame from base 1. V sheds 5 bases and J sheds 2 bases, leaving 10 bases between their ends. The V and J genes are TRBV25-1 and TRBJ2-1; the best D guess is TRBD2, with 6 bases matching. Sequencing was carried out using PBMCs. This receptor was taken from a man in his forties or fifties in good health and CMV-seropositive. CDR3 loop: CASSTRLAYNEQFF. The nucleotide sequence reads as follows: TGTGCCAGCAGTACCCGACTAGCCTACAATGAGCAGTTCTTC.